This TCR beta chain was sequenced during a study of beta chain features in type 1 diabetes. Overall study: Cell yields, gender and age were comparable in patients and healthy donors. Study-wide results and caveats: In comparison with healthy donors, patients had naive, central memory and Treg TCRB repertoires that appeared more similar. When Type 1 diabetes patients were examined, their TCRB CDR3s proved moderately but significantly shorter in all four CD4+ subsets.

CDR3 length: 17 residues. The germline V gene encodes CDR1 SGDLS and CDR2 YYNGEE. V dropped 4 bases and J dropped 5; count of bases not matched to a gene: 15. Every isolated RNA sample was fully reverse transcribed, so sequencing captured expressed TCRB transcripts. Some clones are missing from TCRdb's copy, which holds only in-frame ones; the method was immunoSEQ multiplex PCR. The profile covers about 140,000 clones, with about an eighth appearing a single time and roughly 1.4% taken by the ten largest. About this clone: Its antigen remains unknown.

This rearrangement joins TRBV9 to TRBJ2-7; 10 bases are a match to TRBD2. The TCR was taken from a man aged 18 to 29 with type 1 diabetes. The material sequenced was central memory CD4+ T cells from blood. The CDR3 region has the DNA TGTGCCAGCAGCCCAGAGGGCAGCGGGGGGGCTTGGAACGAGCAGTACTTC. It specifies CASSPEGSGGAWNEQYF.